These 18 T cell receptor beta chains originate from one sample sequenced in a study of breast tumors, draining lymph nodes, adjacent tissues. The lymph nodes were axillary draining lymph nodes from breast cancer patients. TCRdb redid the calling of the multiplex PCR reads with MiXCR, one entry per CDR3 protein. Here the sample spans around 230,000 distinct CDR3 sequences, about 30% being singletons. Sequencing input: axillary lymph node tissue. The receptors here all came from a female donor with breast cancer. Some clones in this sample may be carry-over from other donors' samples.

The sample holds many counts of this clonotype. The rearrangement uses TRBV9 and TRBJ1-6; TRBD1 agrees at 8 bases. The CDR3 is 16 residues long. V lost 2 bases, J lost 7 bases, and 8 bases stayed unmatched. The germline CDR1 and CDR2 sequences are SGDLS and YYNGEE. The CDR3 nucleotides are TGTGCCAGCAGCGTGGGAGGACAGGGAGGAAATTCACCCCTCCACTTT. Its protein product is CASSVGGQGGNSPLHF.

Regarding this clonotype: The junction departs from the called germline gene at one end, perhaps through a read error. The chain carries TRBV28 and TRBJ2-1; no firm D call. From germline, CDR1 is MDHEN and CDR2 SYDVKM. The CDR3 covers 13 residues. CDR3 sequence reads: CAGSSSTHNEQFF. The CDR3 bases are TGTGCCGGCAGTTCCTCAACCCACAATGAGCAGTTCTTC.

This clonotype was detected ten times or more. The chain combines TRBV19 with TRBJ2-2; D gene ambiguous. Germline V lookup: CDR1 LNHDA, CDR2 SQIVND (reference sequence). This CDR3 spans 14 amino acids. V was cut by 6 bases and J by 1 base, with 9 bases left in between. Here the CDR3 reads CASRRQVNTGELFF. The CDR3 nucleotides read TGTGCCAGTAGAAGACAAGTGAACACCGGGGAGCTGTTTTTT.

This clonotype was observed at least ten times. V gene TRBV14 combines with J gene TRBJ2-3; 9 bases match TRBD1. The J segment lost 7 bases and the V segment lost 5 bases, leaving 7 bases of the junction unmatched. The CDR3 is 14 amino acids. The germline gives CDR1 SGHDN, CDR2 FVKESK. CDR3 sequence (DNA): TGTGCCAGCAGCTCGCAACAGGGGGCGTATACGCAGTATTTT. Protein product: CASSSQQGAYTQYF.

This clonotype has a count of ten or more. The chain combines TRBV10-3 with TRBJ1-2; no reliable D call. V was clipped by 0 bases and J by 5 bases, with 4 bases between them. The CDR3 has 12 amino acids. Germline CDR1 is ENHRY and CDR2 is SYGVKD. DNA of the CDR3: TGTGCCATCAGTGAGTCCGGGTATGGCTACACCTTC. Translated, it gives CAISESGYGYTF.

In its sample, this clonotype was seen a few times. The chain couples TRBV28 to TRBJ1-5; 7 bases align to TRBD1. The CDR3 contains 16 residues. Germline CDR1 and CDR2: MDHEN and SYDVKM. The J segment lost 3 bases and the V segment lost 5 bases, leaving 10 bases of the junction unmatched. The CDR3 region has the DNA TGTGCCAGCAGTATTATAGTCGGGACAGACAATCAGCCCCAGCATTTT. It translates to CASSIIVGTDNQPQHF.

This chain connects TRBV11-2 to TRBJ1-1; no reliable D call. With 3 bases removed from V and 7 bases from J, the gap between germline ends came to 12 bases. Germline V lookup: CDR1 SGHAT, CDR2 FQNNGV. The CDR3 contains 13 residues. This chain's CDR3 is CASSFITRFEAFF. In nucleotides, the CDR3 is TGTGCCAGCAGCTTTATAACACGGTTTGAAGCTTTCTTT.

This clonotype was seen many times. The V and J genes are TRBV5-8 and TRBJ1-2; D is unclear. The CDR3 extends over 13 amino acids. Germline values: CDR1 SGHTS, CDR2 YDEGEE. Trimming pared 4 bases from V and 2 bases from J, leaving 9 bases between. This CDR3 reads CASSAQRNYGYTF. CDR3 DNA sequence: TGTGCCAGCAGCGCACAGCGGAACTATGGCTACACCTTC.

A remark on this clonotype: This may come from a read error, since a much larger clone is one base off. The chain recombines TRBV20-1 with TRBJ2-7; 10 bases match TRBD1. CDR3 length equals 15 residues. Per the germline V gene, CDR1 is DFQATT and CDR2 is SNEGSKA (reference sequence). Germline trimming cut 6 bases from V and 5 bases from J; bases unmatched to any gene: 13. The CDR3: CSASSPGQGTHEQYF. Here the CDR3 DNA reads TGCAGTGCGTCATCTCCGGGACAGGGGACCCACGAGCAGTACTTC.

This clonotype was counted once. The V call is TRBV25-1, the J call TRBJ2-5; 8 bases align to TRBD2. The CDR3 consists of 15 residues. In germline, CDR1 is MGHDK, CDR2 SYGVNS. CDR3 in DNA: TGTGCTATTTCAGGACTAGCAACGTTTGGCGAGACCCAGTACTTC. This translates into CAISGLATFGETQYF.

This clonotype was detected ten times or more. The chain carries TRBV7-2 and TRBJ2-5, with unresolved D. Trimming took off 6 bases at V and 0 bases at J, with 8 bases between the two ends. The CDR3 is 13 residues long. CDR1 and CDR2 (germline): SGHTA, FQGNSA. The CDR3 sequence: CASSPRNQETQYF. The CDR3 nucleotides are TGTGCCAGCAGTCCGAGGAACCAAGAGACCCAGTACTTC.

This clonotype was counted many times. The rearrangement uses TRBV4-1 and TRBJ2-3; 10 nucleotides line up with TRBD2. Germline V gives CDR1 MGHRA, CDR2 YSYEKL. This CDR3 comprises 16 residues. Germline trimming cut 2 bases from V and 1 base from J; bases unmatched to any gene: 3. CDR3 in DNA: TGCGCCAGCAGCCAACCCACTAGCGGGGGCACAGATACGCAGTATTTT. Its translation: CASSQPTSGGTDTQYF.

The chain combines TRBV7-9 with TRBJ2-3, with 8 positions matching TRBD2. Germline CDR1 and CDR2: SEHNR and FQNEAQ (reference sequence). The junction had 8 bases not matched to a gene; V was cut back by 4 bases and J by 2 bases. CDR3 size: 16 residues. CDR3 DNA: TGTGCCAGCAGCTCGGGACTAGGGCAAGACACAGATACGCAGTATTTT. Protein sequence: CASSSGLGQDTDTQYF.

This clonotype has ten or more counts. CDR3: CASSSARGGYEQYF. As DNA, the CDR3 is TGCGCCAGCAGCTCGGCGCGGGGGGGCTACGAGCAGTACTTC. The chain combines TRBV5-1 with TRBJ2-7; TRBD2 agrees at 9 bases. Germline CDR1 is SGHRS and CDR2 is YFSETQ. V was clipped by 3 bases and J by 3 bases; unmatched bases: 4. This CDR3 region has 14 residues.

This clonotype has ten or more counts. V gene TRBV4-2 combines with J gene TRBJ2-7; D gene uncertain. Germline CDR1 reads LGHNA; CDR2 reads YNFKEQ. Between the trimmed V and J ends, which lost 0 bases and 2 bases, there was a span of 11 bases. This CDR3 comprises 15 residues. As DNA, the CDR3 is TGTGCCAGCAGCCAAGAGATGACTCTGGCCTACGAGCAGTACTTC. Translation: CASSQEMTLAYEQYF.

Points on this clonotype: With a much larger clone just one base away, this may be a read error. The chain uses TRBV6-6 and TRBJ2-5, with 9 bases that match TRBD1. Germline assignment: CDR1 MNHNY and CDR2 SVGAGI (reference sequence). V shed 5 bases and J 5 bases; nucleotides not matched to a gene: 9. The CDR3 is 15 amino acids. The CDR3 coding sequence is TGTGCCAGCAGTCATCCGGGACAGGGAAGGGAGACCCAGTACTTC. Amino acids: CASSHPGQGRETQYF.

The rearrangement uses TRBV24-1 and TRBJ2-3; TRBD2 might be the D (6 bases). The CDR3 consists of 16 residues. CDR1 and CDR2 from the germline V gene are KGHDR and SFDVKD. Trimming removed 4 bases at V and 11 bases at J, with 24 bases between. The CDR3 spells CATSDPTQAGAGEQYF. CDR3 DNA sequence: TGTGCCACCAGTGACCCGACACAAGCTGGAGCGGGTGAGCAGTATTTT.

At least ten counts were recorded for this clonotype. The chain carries TRBV6-2 or TRBV6-3 and TRBJ2-2; D is unresolved. Trimming pared 0 bases from V and 4 bases from J, leaving 18 bases between. There are 18 residues in the CDR3. CDR1 and CDR2 (germline): MNHEY, SVGEGT. This CDR3 is CASSYSTLSGSLTGELFF. Written as DNA, the CDR3 is TGTGCCAGCAGTTACTCGACATTGTCGGGCAGTCTCACCGGGGAGCTGTTTTTT.